This T cell receptor (beta chain) was recorded in a study of CD8+CD57+ T cells in acquired aplastic anemia. Patients selected for sequencing had displayed CD8+CD57+ cell expansion by flow cytometry. TCR beta VDJ and CDR3 profiles were obtained from a genomic DNA template. MiXCR was run by TCRdb on the reads, yielding one entry per CDR3 protein. The table shows roughly 180,000 distinct CDR3 sequences, with about 60% occurring only once. V was trimmed by 3 bases and J by 0 bases, leaving 18 bases between them. The CDR3 has 17 residues. Germline values: CDR1 SGDLS, CDR2 YYNGEE. This clonotype was detected ten times or more.

Specimen: sorted CD4+, CD8+, or CD8+CD57+ T cells (not recorded which) from PBMCs. The source of this sequence is a human donor with aplastic anemia. The gene calls are TRBV9 and TRBJ1-1; the D gene is possibly TRBD1 (6 bases). Here the CDR3 reads CASSESSSGAVNTEAFF. CDR3 nucleotide sequence: TGTGCCAGCAGCGAGTCCTCCTCGGGGGCTGTGAACACTGAAGCTTTCTTT.